This TCR beta chain came from a study of post-analysis software for immune sequencing data. The CDR3 sequence is 18 residues long. Study results and limitations: Under F measure analysis, samples from one preparation batch co-clustered strongly. Compared against controls, patients with multiple sclerosis displayed significantly lower normalized Chao1 diversity. Comparison of patients with controls showed 4 to 6 TRBV segments more frequent in patients, TRBV5-6, TRBV5-1 and TRBV20-1 among them.

Turning to this clonotype: Its antigen is unidentified.

TCR beta libraries were prepared from cDNA with unique molecular identifiers. From the PCR reads, TCRdb called clonotypes with MiXCR, one entry per CDR3 protein. There are roughly 540,000 distinct CDR3 sequences in the sample; less than 40% occur only once, and 4.5% to 7.5% lies in the top ten. The gene calls are TRBV12-3 or TRBV12-4 and TRBJ2-5, with TRBD2 as a possible D gene (7 bases). The last part of the DNA fits TRBJ2-7 better; the J call may be wrong. The receptor was derived from a girl aged 2 to 17 with multiple sclerosis. What was sequenced was blood. CDR3 in amino acids: CASSLDRLLEGGHYEQYF. DNA for the CDR3: TGTGCCAGCAGTTTAGACCGACTGTTAGAGGGGGGGCACTACGAGCAGTACTTC.